This T cell receptor beta chain was captured by sequencing in a study of radiation and T cells in renal cell carcinoma. Study results and limitations: Pretreatment tumor biopsies were lacking, so baseline clonotypes are unknown. From baseline, blood top tumor clonotypes peaked at 2 weeks post-radiation.

The germline V gene encodes CDR1 MNHNS and CDR2 SASEGT. CDR3 length: 14 amino acids. V dropped 5 bases and J dropped 1 base, with 9 bases sitting between them. This clone was observed a few times. Its antigen is not identified. Documented time point: blood 2 weeks post-SBRT. As to treatment: 15 Gy SBRT to primary tumor, nephrectomy 4 weeks later. This renal cell carcinoma was of the clear cell type. Only in-frame clones appear in the TCRdb table, and some are missing; sequencing was by immunoSEQ multiplex PCR. The sample lists some 50,000 clones; about 80% were seen once. The sequence was obtained from a woman in her 70s with renal cell carcinoma. This material consisted of blood, taken from a patient whose treatment included radiotherapy and nephrectomy. V is TRBV6-1 and J is TRBJ1-5; D gene uncertain. The CDR3 loop reads CASSLNRSNQPQHF. The CDR3 nucleotides are TGTGCCAGCAGTTTGAACAGAAGCAATCAGCCCCAGCATTTT.